This T cell receptor (beta chain) came from a study of T cell responses to AZD1222 COVID-19 vaccine. Study-wide points: Just six people given AZD1222 tested seropositive at baseline. The peak T cell response came first, and repertoires were sampled only after it.

CDR1 and CDR2 from the germline V gene are SGHRS and YFSETQ. The CDR3 totals 15 residues. V shed 0 bases and J 2 bases; nucleotides not matched to a gene: 0. Only in-frame clones appear in the TCRdb table, and some are missing; sequencing was by immunoSEQ multiplex PCR. Found here are 120,000 to 150,000 clones, roughly nine tenths of them singletons; the top ten hold roughly 7.5%. Regarding this clone: The target antigen is unknown.

This specimen was peripheral blood, taken 28 days after the second dose of the MenACWY control vaccine. The origin of this receptor is an adult who received the MenACWY meningococcal vaccine as a control. This chain links TRBV5-1 with TRBJ2-7, with 12 bases aligning to TRBD2. The CDR3 sequence is CASSLGTSGTYEQYF. In DNA, the CDR3 is TGCGCCAGCAGCTTGGGGACTAGCGGGACCTACGAGCAGTACTTC.